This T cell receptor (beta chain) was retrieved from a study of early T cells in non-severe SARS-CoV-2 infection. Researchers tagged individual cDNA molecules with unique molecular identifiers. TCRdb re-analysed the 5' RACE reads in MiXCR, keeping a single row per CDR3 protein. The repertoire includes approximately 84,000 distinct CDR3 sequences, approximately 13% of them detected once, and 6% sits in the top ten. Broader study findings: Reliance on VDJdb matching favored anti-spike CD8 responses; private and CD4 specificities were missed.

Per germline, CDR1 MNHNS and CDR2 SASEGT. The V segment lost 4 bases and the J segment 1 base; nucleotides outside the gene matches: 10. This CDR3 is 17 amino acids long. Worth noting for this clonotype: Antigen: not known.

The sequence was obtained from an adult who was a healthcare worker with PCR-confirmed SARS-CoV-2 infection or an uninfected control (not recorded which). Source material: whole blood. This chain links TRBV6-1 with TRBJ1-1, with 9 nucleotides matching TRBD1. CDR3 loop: CASSGIRDRVSNTEAFF. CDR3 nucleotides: TGTGCCAGCAGTGGGATCCGGGACAGGGTTTCGAACACTGAAGCTTTCTTT.